The next 9 T cell receptor beta chains were all read from a single sample in a study of identical twins (dated by TCRdb to 2016 to 2017). The method behind the library was 5' RACE. TCRdb records Illumina HiSeq 2000 as the sequencer. In-frame beta chains were kept once TCRdb had trimmed the public reads at Q25 with fastp and called clones with MiXCR. Under each unique CDR3 protein, matching rows form one entry showing the most common genes and DNA. Here the sample has about 500,000 distinct CDR3 sequences; roughly an eighth occur a single time. Around 0.98% of the sample is held by the ten biggest clonotypes. This same sample was also taken into another study, of yellow fever vaccine responses in identical twins.

The sample comprised CD4+ T cells sorted from blood. The receptors stem from a young woman in good health.

This clonotype has a count of ten or more. The chain recombines TRBV5-1 with TRBJ2-3, with 7 bases aligning to TRBD1. Germline V gene lookup returns CDR1 SGHRS and CDR2 YFSETQ. This CDR3 has 15 residues. CDR3 protein: CATRDSITSTDTQYF. Written as DNA, the CDR3 is TGCGCTACCAGGGACAGCATAACTAGCACAGATACGCAGTATTTT.

This clonotype showed up many times. This sequence joins TRBV14 and TRBJ1-1, with unresolved D. V lost 1 base and J 7 bases, leaving 10 bases between the germline ends. This CDR3 spans 13 amino acids. Per germline, CDR1 SGHDN and CDR2 FVKESK. The CDR3 is CASSQVPGSEAFF. CDR3 DNA sequence: TGTGCCAGCAGCCAAGTCCCGGGTAGTGAAGCTTTCTTT.

As concerns this clonotype: Without the conserved terminal phenylalanine or tryptophan, this CDR3 likely stems from a read error. The CDR3 DNA is TGCAGTGCTAGAGATAGGGTACAGGGGAAAAGGTCGTACAATGAGCAGTTCTCC. Protein: CSARDRVQGKRSYNEQFS. This chain links TRBV24-1 with TRBJ2-1; TRBD1 matches 7 bases. CDR1 is KGHDR and CDR2 is SFDVKD in the germline V gene. CDR3 length: 18 residues.

This clonotype has just a few counts. The chain has TRBV6-4 and TRBJ2-3; no clear D. V was trimmed by 7 bases and J by 6 bases, leaving 20 bases between them. CDR3 length: 15 residues. Looked up from germline, CDR1 is MRHNA and CDR2 is SNTAGT. This CDR3 is CASTFPGHPSDTQYF. The CDR3 nucleotides are TGTGCCAGCACCTTCCCGGGCCACCCTTCGGATACGCAGTATTTT.

This clonotype has only a few counts. V gene TRBV10-3 combines with J gene TRBJ2-3; a possible D gene is TRBD2 (6 bases). V was shortened by 10 bases and J by 6 bases, with 14 bases between the two germline ends. CDR1 and CDR2 (germline): ENHRY, SYGVKD. The CDR3 spans 12 residues. The CDR3 loop reads CASGTQSDTQYF. The CDR3 nucleotides are TGTGCCAGCGGGACTCAATCGGATACGCAGTATTTT.

There are a few counts of this clonotype. V usage is TRBV29-1 and J usage is TRBJ2-7; 7 positions agree with TRBD2. The J segment lost 4 bases and the V segment lost 7 bases, leaving 7 bases of the junction unmatched. The CDR3 length is 12 residues. Germline values: CDR1 SQVTM, CDR2 ANQGSEA. In DNA, the CDR3 is TGCAGCGCCGGGGGAGGGTTATACGAGCAGTACTTC. Its protein is CSAGGGLYEQYF.

The V gene is TRBV7-2, the J gene TRBJ2-7, with D uncertain. This CDR3 is built from 12 residues. Trimming shortened V by 3 bases and J by 6 bases, and 9 bases separated the two germline ends. Germline-derived CDR1 and CDR2 are SGHTA and FQGNSA. CDR3 amino acids: CASSLEFFEQYF. CDR3 sequence (DNA): TGTGCCAGCAGCTTGGAATTCTTCGAGCAGTACTTC.

This clonotype was detected many times. The J gene is TRBJ2-7, the V gene TRBV4-3; D possibly corresponds to TRBD2 (5 bases). The CDR3 contains 15 residues. Trimming took 1 base from V and 4 from J, leaving 14 bases between them. Germline-derived CDR1 and CDR2 are LGHNA and YSLEER. The CDR3 reads CASSQGAVGSYEQYF. CDR3 nucleotides: TGCGCCAGCAGCCAAGGAGCGGTGGGTTCTTACGAGCAGTACTTC.

This rearrangement joins TRBV7-2 to TRBJ2-1; TRBD2 matches 10 bases. The ends lost 4 bases at V and 8 bases at J; junction bases unmatched: 8. The CDR3 consists of 15 residues. Germline V CDR1 and CDR2: SGHTA, FQGNSA. The CDR3 sequence is CASSSPSLAGYEQFF. The CDR3 coding sequence is TGTGCCAGCAGCTCCCCCTCACTAGCGGGATATGAGCAGTTCTTC.